The 27 T cell receptor beta chains below were found in one sample sequenced in a study of blood T cells in healthy people across ages. A second PCR, run for roughly 7 to 12 cycles, used a sample-barcoded 5' primer plus a J-beta primer mix. TCRdb re-called the 5' RACE reads through MiXCR, storing one row per CDR3 protein. Among 1,100,000 or so distinct CDR3 sequences, around 43% were seen once, and the ten largest hold 18%. Sequenced input: blood. The receptors originated from a woman in her fifties or sixties in good health.

This clonotype was counted a few times. This chain links TRBV15 with TRBJ2-1; 8 bases map to TRBD1. Unmatched junction bases numbered 8, after V lost 4 bases and J lost 6 bases. The CDR3 has 15 amino acids. The germline V gene encodes CDR1 LNHNV and CDR2 YYDKDF (reference sequence). The CDR3, as DNA: TGTGCCACCAGCATGCGGACAGGGAACATCAATGAGCAGTTCTTC. This gives the protein CATSMRTGNINEQFF.

The chain uses TRBV4-1 and TRBJ2-1; 7 bases align to TRBD2. The ends lost 0 bases at V and 4 bases at J; junction bases unmatched: 6. Germline lookup yields CDR1 MGHRA and CDR2 YSYEKL. The CDR3 length is 16 residues. CDR3: CASSQDGAGAYNEQFF. The CDR3 DNA follows: TGCGCCAGCAGCCAAGATGGCGCGGGAGCGTACAATGAGCAGTTCTTC.

This clonotype came up a few times. The gene calls are TRBV7-9 and TRBJ2-3; D is possibly TRBD1 (6 bases). The CDR3 spans 17 residues. In germline, CDR1 is SEHNR, CDR2 FQNEAQ (reference sequence). V lost 1 base and J 3 bases, leaving 17 bases between the germline ends. The CDR3 is CASSLGHPGDRTDTQYF. CDR3 in DNA: TGTGCCAGCAGCTTAGGACACCCAGGGGATCGAACAGATACGCAGTATTTT.

This clonotype was detected a few times. V is TRBV12-3 or TRBV12-4 and J is TRBJ2-7; a possible D gene is TRBD2 (6 bases). V was shortened by 6 bases and J by 4 bases, with 13 bases between the two germline ends. CDR3 length: 13 amino acids. CDR3 region: CASSPEGIYEQYF. The CDR3 coding sequence is TGTGCCAGCAGCCCGGAGGGGATATACGAGCAGTACTTC.

The V call is TRBV6-1, the J call TRBJ2-7; D is possibly TRBD2 (6 bases). V gave up 8 bases and J gave up 7 bases, with 21 bases separating them. The CDR3 is 14 residues long. Germline CDR1 is MNHNS and CDR2 is SASEGT. The CDR3 DNA sequence: TGTGCCAGCTTTGCCGACCGGGAGCACAGGGAGCAGTACTTC. It specifies CASFADREHREQYF.

About this clonotype: The junction departs from the called germline gene at one end, perhaps through a read error. The V and J genes are TRBV24-1 and TRBJ2-2, with 11 positions matching TRBD2. This CDR3 is 21 amino acids long. Germline lookup yields CDR1 KGHDR and CDR2 SFDVKD. DNA of the CDR3: TGTGCCTCCAGTGACCCCCAACTAGCGGGAGTGTTATATGGTGGTACCGGGGAGCTGTTTTTT. Protein sequence: CASSDPQLAGVLYGGTGELFF.

This clonotype came up many times. This chain uses TRBV4-2 with TRBJ2-7; D is unresolved. V was shortened by 0 bases and J by 2 bases, with 11 bases between the two germline ends. CDR1 and CDR2 (germline): LGHNA, YNFKEQ. This CDR3 contains 15 residues. Written as DNA, the CDR3 is TGTGCCAGCAGCCAAGATGCCGACGCAACCTACGAGCAGTACTTC. Translated, it gives CASSQDADATYEQYF.

This clonotype has more than one count but fewer than ten. The chain employs TRBV15 and TRBJ2-3; possibly TRBD1 or TRBD2 for D (6 bases each). Trimming took off 9 bases at V and 3 bases at J, with 10 bases between the two ends. Per germline, CDR1 LNHNV and CDR2 YYDKDF (reference sequence). There are 12 residues in the CDR3. The CDR3 region is CATQGRTDTQYF. CDR3 sequence (DNA): TGTGCCACTCAGGGGAGGACAGATACGCAGTATTTT.

This rearrangement joins TRBV20-1 to TRBJ1-2; no clear D gene. V was pared by 5 bases and J by 6 bases, with 10 bases between. The CDR3 spans 11 residues. Germline V gives CDR1 DFQATT, CDR2 SNEGSKA (reference sequence). The CDR3 here is CSAAGRDGYTF. In nucleotides, the CDR3 is TGCAGTGCTGCTGGGAGGGATGGCTACACCTTC.

A few counts support this clonotype. This chain connects TRBV6-2 or TRBV6-3 to TRBJ2-3; tentatively, D is TRBD1 (5 bases). Germline lookup yields CDR1 MNHEY and CDR2 SVGEGT. CDR3 length: 14 amino acids. V was shortened by 6 bases and J by 2 bases, with 12 bases between the two germline ends. CDR3 coding DNA: TGTGCCAGCAGCCCGACAGCAGCCACAGATACGCAGTATTTT. It yields the protein CASSPTAATDTQYF.

The chain has TRBV27 and TRBJ2-7, with D perhaps TRBD1 (5 bases). Germline values: CDR1 MNHEY, CDR2 SMNVEV (reference sequence). V gave up 7 bases and J gave up 0 bases, with 28 bases separating them. This CDR3 has 19 residues. The CDR3 nucleotides read TGTGCCAGCAACCTGGTGGACACCCGAAAGTATGTGTACTCCTACGAGCAGTACTTC. Translating gives CASNLVDTRKYVYSYEQYF.

The rearrangement uses TRBV12-3 or TRBV12-4 and TRBJ2-1; D is unclear. Trimming left V 5 bases short and J 5 bases short, with 7 bases between. The CDR3 consists of 12 residues. The CDR3 DNA reads TGTGCCAGCAGTCCAAACCACAATGAGCAGTTCTTC. The encoded protein is CASSPNHNEQFF.

This chain uses TRBV12-3 or TRBV12-4 with TRBJ1-5; D not certain. V was pared by 3 bases and J by 5 bases, with 20 bases between. This CDR3 region has 17 residues. The CDR3 coding sequence is TGTGCCAGCAGTTTTGAAGGGTGGCGGGCAGCTTATCAGCCCCAGCATTTT. This encodes CASSFEGWRAAYQPQHF.

This chain links TRBV6-2 or TRBV6-3 with TRBJ2-7; 8 nucleotides match TRBD2. Germline CDR1 reads MNHEY; CDR2 reads SVGEGT. The CDR3 totals 15 residues. The V and J ends lost 6 bases and 5 bases, in that order; junction bases with no gene match: 12. The CDR3 protein is CASSLSGGIPHEQYF. For the CDR3, the DNA is TGTGCCAGCAGCCTGTCGGGGGGGATCCCCCACGAGCAGTACTTC.

The gene calls are TRBV3-1 and TRBJ2-1; a possible D gene is TRBD2 (6 bases). The germline CDR1 and CDR2 sequences are LGHDT and YNNKEL (reference sequence). The CDR3 runs 16 residues. V lost 4 bases, J lost 2 bases, and 15 bases lay in between. In DNA, the CDR3 is TGTGCCAGCAGCCCTCTCGCTAGCGCCACCTACAATGAGCAGTTCTTC. Its translation is CASSPLASATYNEQFF.

This chain links TRBV6-2 or TRBV6-3 with TRBJ2-1; possible D gene TRBD2, 5 bases. The CDR3 is 14 amino acids. Per the germline V gene, CDR1 is MNHEY and CDR2 is SVGEGT. Trimming removed 2 bases at V and 9 bases at J, with 14 bases between. CDR3 nucleotide sequence: TGTGCCAGCAGTTACCGCGACGGGCGGGTTGAGCAGTTCTTC. This translates into CASSYRDGRVEQFF.

V and J are TRBV29-1 and TRBJ2-1; tentative D call: TRBD2 (6 bases). The germline V gene encodes CDR1 SQVTM and CDR2 ANQGSEA. The CDR3 is 12 residues long. The V and J ends lost 6 bases and 10 bases respectively, with 16 bases between them. The chain's CDR3 is CSVGRVEGEQFF. The DNA for the CDR3 is TGCAGCGTGGGTCGAGTGGAGGGGGAGCAGTTCTTC.

The V and J genes are TRBV12-3 or TRBV12-4 and TRBJ2-5; D possibly matches TRBD1 or TRBD2 (5 bases each). V shed 3 bases and J shed 4 bases, with 15 bases lying between them. The CDR3 is 15 amino acids. CDR3 coding DNA: TGTGCCAGCAGTTTCCTATGGGGGATCCGAGAGACCCAGTACTTC. This gives the protein CASSFLWGIRETQYF.

This chain uses TRBV4-3 with TRBJ2-7; D remains ambiguous. The germline V gene has CDR1 LGHNA and CDR2 YSLEER. V was shortened by 0 bases and J by 2 bases, with 11 bases between the two germline ends. This CDR3 has 15 residues. The CDR3 reads CASSQDPSRTYEQYF. The CDR3 bases are TGCGCCAGCAGCCAAGATCCCAGCAGGACCTACGAGCAGTACTTC.

About this clonotype: The junction departs from the called germline gene at one end, perhaps through a read error. The V call is TRBV6-5, the J call TRBJ2-1, with 10 bases aligning to TRBD2. This CDR3 is 13 amino acids long. The germline V gene encodes CDR1 MNHEY and CDR2 SVGAGI. CDR3: CASELAGTGERFF. The CDR3 nucleotides read TGTGCCAGCGAACTAGCGGGGACAGGTGAGCGGTTCTTC.

Worth noting for this clonotype: Mismatch with germline at one junction end may stem from a read error. The chain has TRBV27 and TRBJ2-3; D is ambiguous. The CDR3 consists of 16 residues. Germline V gives CDR1 MNHEY, CDR2 SMNVEV (reference sequence). CDR3 in amino acids: CTSSLYGGVVTDTQYF. As DNA, the CDR3 is TGTACCAGCAGTTTGTATGGTGGGGTAGTCACAGATACGCAGTATTTT.

This clonotype was recorded only once. The J gene is TRBJ2-4, the V gene TRBV20-1, with 14 nucleotides matching TRBD2. The end of the DNA aligns better with TRBJ2-7, so the J call may be wrong. The CDR3 is made up of 19 amino acids. Looked up from germline, CDR1 is DFQATT and CDR2 is SNEGSKA (reference sequence). CDR3 in amino acids: CSAPSGTSGRGKVNYEQYF. In DNA, the CDR3 is TGCAGTGCTCCTTCGGGGACTAGCGGGAGAGGGAAAGTAAACTACGAGCAGTACTTC.

The chain is built from TRBV29-1 and TRBJ2-7; D unclear. The germline V and J ends were trimmed by 4 bases and 0 bases, with 16 bases remaining between them. The CDR3 loop spans 15 amino acids. From germline, CDR1 is SQVTM and CDR2 ANQGSEA. Here the CDR3 reads CSVVFVDGSSYEQYF. The CDR3 DNA follows: TGCAGCGTTGTTTTTGTGGACGGTAGCTCCTACGAGCAGTACTTC.

The chain is built from TRBV4-1 and TRBJ2-3; D is unresolved. V lost 4 bases to trimming and J lost 5 bases, with 10 bases between them. The CDR3 loop spans 13 amino acids. Germline values: CDR1 MGHRA, CDR2 YSYEKL. The CDR3 sequence: CASSLGLKDTQYF. CDR3 DNA: TGCGCCAGCAGCCTAGGCTTAAAAGATACGCAGTATTTT.

V and J are TRBV27 and TRBJ2-7; possibly TRBD1 or TRBD2 for D (6 bases each). Germline CDR1 and CDR2: MNHEY and SMNVEV (reference sequence). CDR3 length: 14 residues. The ends were cut back, 3 bases at V and 3 bases at J, with 12 bases in the middle. The CDR3 sequence is CASSFFRGGYEQYF. CDR3 DNA: TGTGCCAGCAGTTTTTTCAGGGGAGGCTACGAGCAGTACTTC.

The chain carries TRBV20-1 and TRBJ2-5; D tentatively fits TRBD1 or TRBD2 (6 bases each). Looked up from germline, CDR1 is DFQATT and CDR2 is SNEGSKA (reference sequence). The germline V and J ends were trimmed by 3 bases and 13 bases, with 24 bases remaining between them. This CDR3 is 14 amino acids long. This CDR3 is CSASDAGLGDIRYF. The CDR3 DNA follows: TGCAGTGCTAGCGATGCGGGGTTGGGGGACATTCGGTACTTC.

In this sample, this clonotype turned up many times. The chain links TRBV29-1 to TRBJ2-7; the match to TRBD1 covers 8 bases. Germline values: CDR1 SQVTM, CDR2 ANQGSEA. This CDR3 spans 12 amino acids. After removal of 7 bases from V and 5 bases from J, the junction contained 7 bases not matched to a gene. The CDR3 loop is CSAPDRGNEQYF. CDR3 nucleotides: TGCAGCGCCCCAGACAGGGGCAACGAGCAGTACTTC.